This passage covers 6 T cell receptor beta chains from one sample sequenced in a study of human T cells and chemical hapten exposure. TCRdb reanalysed the RACE reads using MiXCR and keeps one entry per CDR3 protein. The table has some 42,000 distinct CDR3 sequences, around 9% seen once. This sample's time point: patch test 2, 6 weeks after DPC sensitization. Treatment reported: therapeutic diphenylcyclopropenone sensitization with weekly scalp DPC. Specimen: whole blood, collected in connection with sensitization to the hapten diphenylcyclopropenone (DPC). These receptor sequences come from a woman in her 40s with alopecia areata. Some clones in this sample may be carry-over from other donors' samples.

This chain uses TRBV7-2 with TRBJ2-1; 12 bases align to TRBD1. CDR3 size: 15 residues. The V gene's germline CDR1 is SGHTA and CDR2 FQGNSA. V lost 5 bases, J lost 5 bases, and 4 bases stayed unmatched. The CDR3 nucleotides read TGTGCCAGCAGCCTCGGGACAGGGGGCCACAATGAGCAGTTCTTC. Translated, it gives CASSLGTGGHNEQFF.

This clonotype was observed at least ten times. V and J are TRBV9 and TRBJ2-3; possibly TRBD2 for D (5 bases). V gave up 0 bases and J gave up 6 bases, with 17 bases separating them. CDR1 and CDR2 from the germline V gene are SGDLS and YYNGEE. This CDR3 contains 16 residues. The CDR3 sequence: CASSVGGRTLGDTQYF. DNA for the CDR3: TGTGCCAGCAGCGTAGGAGGGCGGACTCTGGGGGATACGCAGTATTTT.

This clonotype appeared many times. The V call is TRBV29-1, the J call TRBJ2-1, with TRBD2 matching 9 bases. The CDR3 totals 14 residues. With 1 base clipped from V and 7 bases from J, the junction kept 5 bases outside the gene matches. Germline V CDR1 and CDR2: SQVTM, ANQGSEA. DNA for the CDR3: TGCAGCGTTGAAGTAGGAAGCGGGGGGAATGAGCAGTTCTTC. It specifies CSVEVGSGGNEQFF.

This clonotype was found many times. V gene TRBV3-1 combines with J gene TRBJ1-5; the D gene is possibly TRBD1 (5 bases). Germline assignment: CDR1 LGHDT and CDR2 YNNKEL (reference sequence). V was cut by 5 bases and J by 3 bases, with 11 bases left in between. The CDR3 has 14 amino acids. CDR3 in amino acids: CASSNSRDNQPQHF. CDR3 nucleotides: TGTGCCAGCAGCAATAGCAGGGACAATCAGCCCCAGCATTTT.

This clonotype showed up many times. The chain couples TRBV27 to TRBJ1-2; D unresolved. The length of the CDR3 is 15 residues. The V end lost 11 bases, the J end lost 4 bases, and 23 bases lay between the germline ends. Per germline, CDR1 MNHEY and CDR2 SMNVEV (reference sequence). CDR3 sequence reads: CASAIHSSTVYGYTF. The CDR3 bases are TGTGCCTCCGCAATCCACTCCTCGACCGTCTATGGCTACACCTTC.

As concerns this clonotype: This may stem from a read error, because a much larger clone lies one nucleotide away. V and J are TRBV19 and TRBJ1-5; 8 nucleotides align to TRBD1. CDR1 is LNHDA and CDR2 is SQIVND in the germline V gene (reference sequence). The CDR3 extends over 15 amino acids. The CDR3 region is CASSIGGQANQAQHF. CDR3 DNA: TGTGCCAGTAGTATAGGGGGACAGGCGAATCAGGCCCAGCATTTT. Complete variable domain (other parts from reference TRBV19 and TRBJ1-5): DGGITQSPKYLFRKEGQNVTLSCEQNLNHDAMYWYRQDPGQGLRLIYYSQIVNDFQKGDIAEGYSVSREKKESFPLTVTSAQKNPTAFYLCASSIGGQANQAQHFGDGTRLSIL.